The 10 T cell receptor beta chains in this list originate from one sample, sequenced in a study of T cell responses to AZD1222 COVID-19 vaccine. Data came from immunoSEQ multiplex PCR; TCRdb stores just in-frame clones and leaves some out. The sample consists of 180,000 or so clones, 92% of them appearing once. This specimen was peripheral blood, taken 28 days after the second AZD1222 dose. The receptor set was obtained from an adult who received the AZD1222 COVID-19 vaccine.

The genes are TRBV7-9 and TRBJ1-1, with D unresolved. Trimming removed 0 bases from V and 0 bases from J, with 8 bases in between. The CDR3 has 15 residues. Germline V CDR1 and CDR2: SEHNR, FQNEAQ (reference sequence). CDR3 sequence reads: CASSLAWRLNTEAFF. The CDR3 DNA follows: TGTGCCAGCAGCTTAGCGTGGCGGTTGAACACTGAAGCTTTCTTT. Using reference TRBV7-9 and TRBJ1-1 for the parts outside the CDR3, the full variable domain is DTGVSQNPRHKITKRGQNVTFRCDPISEHNRLYWYRQTLGQGPEFLTYFQNEAQLEKSRLLSDRFSAERPKGSFSTLEIQRTEQGDSAMYLCASSLAWRLNTEAFFGQGTRLTVV.

The genes are TRBV19 and TRBJ2-1; TRBD2 matches at 9 bases. Germline-derived CDR1 and CDR2 are LNHDA and SQIVND (reference sequence). The V and J ends lost 6 bases and 6 bases, in that order; junction bases with no gene match: 3. The CDR3 is 13 residues long. The CDR3 region has the DNA TGTGCCAGTAGCCCGGGACTAGCCAATGAGCAGTTCTTC. Its protein product is CASSPGLANEQFF.

The chain carries TRBV6-5 and TRBJ1-2; 8 bases map to TRBD1. CDR1 MNHEY and CDR2 SVGAGI come from the germline V gene. The CDR3 is 13 residues long. Trimming at V came to 7 bases and at J to 7 bases, leaving 8 bases not matched to a gene. For the CDR3, the DNA is TGTGCCAGCAACCCAACAGGGGGGGCTGGCTACACCTTC. Residues: CASNPTGGAGYTF.

Written as DNA, the CDR3 is TGTGCCAGTAGTATAGATATCGGCGGGGGGGATACAGATACGCAGTATTTT. It codes for CASSIDIGGGDTDTQYF. The rearrangement links TRBV19 to TRBJ2-3; 9 bases map to TRBD2. The CDR3 is 17 residues long. CDR1 is LNHDA and CDR2 is SQIVND in the germline V gene (reference sequence). J lost 3 bases, V lost 0 bases, and 7 bases had no gene match.

This sequence joins TRBV4-2 and TRBJ1-1; D call uncertain. The CDR3 length is 13 residues. Germline CDR1 is LGHNA and CDR2 is YNFKEQ. Trimming stripped 1 base from V and 3 bases from J, with 6 bases between. The CDR3 region is CASSQGFHTEAFF. CDR3 DNA sequence: TGTGCCAGCAGCCAAGGGTTCCACACTGAAGCTTTCTTT.

This rearrangement joins TRBV2 to TRBJ1-2; D call uncertain. Germline CDR1 and CDR2: SNHLY and FYNNEI. The germline V and J ends were trimmed by 3 bases and 6 bases, with 11 bases remaining between them. The CDR3 runs to 13 residues. The CDR3 protein is CASSDEGRDGYTF. The CDR3 nucleotides read TGTGCCAGCAGTGACGAGGGAAGGGATGGCTACACCTTC.

The rearrangement uses TRBV3-1 (or the pseudogene TRBV3-2) and TRBJ1-6; weak D call: TRBD1 (5 bases). Trimming pared 6 bases from V and 1 base from J, leaving 10 bases between. CDR3 length: 15 residues. Germline V gives CDR1 LGHDT, CDR2 YNNKEL (reference sequence). The CDR3 region has the DNA TGTGCCAGCAGGGTCGGGGGTTCCTATAATTCACCCCTCCACTTT. It encodes CASRVGGSYNSPLHF.

This rearrangement joins TRBV6-2 or TRBV6-3 to TRBJ2-7, with unresolved D. The CDR3 contains 13 residues. Trimming shortened V by 2 bases and J by 1 base, and 6 bases separated the two germline ends. The germline CDR1 and CDR2 sequences are MNHEY and SVGEGT. CDR3 DNA: TGTGCCAGCAGTTACCCGAATTCCTACGAGCAGTACTTC. Translation: CASSYPNSYEQYF.

The V and J genes are TRBV7-2 and TRBJ2-7, with D maybe TRBD2 (6 bases). V lost 5 bases, J lost 3 bases, and 17 bases lay in between. CDR1 and CDR2 from the germline V gene are SGHTA and FQGNSA. The CDR3 spans 15 residues. CDR3 in amino acids: CASSLRLLAIYEQYF. In DNA form, the CDR3 reads TGTGCCAGCAGCCTCCGCCTCCTAGCGATCTACGAGCAGTACTTC. Supplemented by reference TRBV7-2 and TRBJ2-7, the full variable domain reads GAGVSQSPSNKVTEKGKDVELRCDPISGHTALYWYRQSLGQGLEFLIYFQGNSAPDKSGLPSDRFSAERTGGSVSTLTIQRTQQEDSAVYLCASSLRLLAIYEQYFGPGTRLTVT.

In regard to this clone: Other DNA sequences in the sample encode the same CDR3. The chain combines TRBV28 with TRBJ1-2; 10 nucleotides match TRBD1. The CDR3 runs to 14 residues. Germline lookup yields CDR1 MDHEN and CDR2 SYDVKM. Unmatched junction bases numbered 1, after V lost 4 bases and J lost 2 bases. The DNA for the CDR3 is TGTGCCAGCAGTTCGGGACAGGGGAACTATGGCTACACCTTC. Protein product: CASSSGQGNYGYTF.